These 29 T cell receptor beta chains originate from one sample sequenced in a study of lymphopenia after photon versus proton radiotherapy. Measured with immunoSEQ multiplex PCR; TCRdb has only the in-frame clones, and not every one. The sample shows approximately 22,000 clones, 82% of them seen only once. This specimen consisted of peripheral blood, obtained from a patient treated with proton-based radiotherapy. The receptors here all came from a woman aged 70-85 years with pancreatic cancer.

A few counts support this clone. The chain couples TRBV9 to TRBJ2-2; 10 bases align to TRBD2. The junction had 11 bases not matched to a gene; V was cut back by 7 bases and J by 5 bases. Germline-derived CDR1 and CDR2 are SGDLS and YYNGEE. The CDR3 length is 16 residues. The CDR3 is CASARSSGRATGELFF. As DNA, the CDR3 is TGTGCCAGCGCTAGAAGCAGCGGGAGGGCAACCGGGGAGCTGTTTTTT. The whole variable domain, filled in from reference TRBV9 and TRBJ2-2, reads DSGVTQTPKHLITATGQRVTLRCSPRSGDLSVYWYQQSLDQGLQFLIQYYNGEERAKGNILERFSAQQFPDLHSELNLSSLELGDSALYFCASARSSGRATGELFFGEGSRLTVL.

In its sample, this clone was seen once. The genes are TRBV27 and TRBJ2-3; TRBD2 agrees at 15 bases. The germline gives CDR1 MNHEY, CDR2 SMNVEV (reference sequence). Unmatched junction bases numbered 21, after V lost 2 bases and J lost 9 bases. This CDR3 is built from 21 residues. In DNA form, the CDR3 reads TGTGCCAGCAGTTTAGGCCGGGGACTAGCGGGAGGAATTGGTGGGGTTACAACGCAGTATTTT. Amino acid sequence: CASSLGRGLAGGIGGVTTQYF.

The CDR3 protein is CASSDRDLVQTQYF. CDR3 nucleotide sequence: TGTGCCAGCAGTGACAGGGACTTGGTTCAGACCCAGTACTTC. V and J are TRBV6-1 and TRBJ2-5, with D possibly matching TRBD2 (6 bases). V dropped 3 bases and J dropped 6 bases, with 14 bases sitting between them. Per the germline V gene, CDR1 is MNHNS and CDR2 is SASEGT. The CDR3 runs to 14 residues.

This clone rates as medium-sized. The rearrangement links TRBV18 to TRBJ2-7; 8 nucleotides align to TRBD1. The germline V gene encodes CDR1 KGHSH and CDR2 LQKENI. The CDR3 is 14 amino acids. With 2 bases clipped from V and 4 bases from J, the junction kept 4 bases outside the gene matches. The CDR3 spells CASSPRQGLYEQYF. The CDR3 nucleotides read TGTGCCAGCTCACCAAGACAGGGGTTGTACGAGCAGTACTTC.

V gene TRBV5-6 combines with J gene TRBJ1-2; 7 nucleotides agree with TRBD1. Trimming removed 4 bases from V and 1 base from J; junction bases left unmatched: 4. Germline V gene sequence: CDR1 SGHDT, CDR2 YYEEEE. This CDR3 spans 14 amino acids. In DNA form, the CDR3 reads TGTGCCAGCAGCCCGGGACAGCATAACTATGGCTACACCTTC. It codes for CASSPGQHNYGYTF.

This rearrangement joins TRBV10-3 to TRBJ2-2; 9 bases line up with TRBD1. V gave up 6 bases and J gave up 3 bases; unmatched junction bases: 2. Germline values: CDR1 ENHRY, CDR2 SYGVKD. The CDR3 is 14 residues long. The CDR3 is CAIRDRGDTGELFF. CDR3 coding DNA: TGTGCCATCAGAGACAGGGGGGACACCGGGGAGCTGTTTTTT.

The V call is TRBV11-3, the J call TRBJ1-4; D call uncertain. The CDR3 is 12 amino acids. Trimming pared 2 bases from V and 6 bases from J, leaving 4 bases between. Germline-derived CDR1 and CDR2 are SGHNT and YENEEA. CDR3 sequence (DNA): TGTGCCAGCAGCTTACGCGATGAAAAACTGTTTTTT. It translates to CASSLRDEKLFF.

CDR3 in DNA: TGTGCCAGCAGCTTGGCGGGGGGCGCTGGAAACACCATATATTTT. It encodes CASSLAGGAGNTIYF. V and J are TRBV5-4 and TRBJ1-3; possibly TRBD1 for D (6 bases). The CDR3 covers 15 residues. CDR1 is SGHNT and CDR2 is YYREEE in the germline V gene (reference sequence). V lost 0 bases and J lost 2, with 9 bases in between.

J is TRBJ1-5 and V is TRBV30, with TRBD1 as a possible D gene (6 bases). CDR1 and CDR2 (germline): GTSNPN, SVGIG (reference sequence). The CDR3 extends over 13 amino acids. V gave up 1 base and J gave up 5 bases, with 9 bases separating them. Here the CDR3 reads CAWSEDSHQPQHF. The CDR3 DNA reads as TGTGCCTGGAGTGAGGACAGCCATCAGCCCCAGCATTTT.

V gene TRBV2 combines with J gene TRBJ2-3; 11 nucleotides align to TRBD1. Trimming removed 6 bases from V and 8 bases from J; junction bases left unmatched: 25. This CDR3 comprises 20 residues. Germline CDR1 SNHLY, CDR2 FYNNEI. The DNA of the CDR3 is TGTGCCAGCAGGACCGGGACAGGGGGTTCGGCGGGCTCGCGGTTGGGTACGCAGTATTTT. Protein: CASRTGTGGSAGSRLGTQYF.

The CDR3 DNA follows: TGTGCCAGCAGGGAATCGGGGGGCTTTACTTCACCCCTCCACTTT. Its protein product is CASRESGGFTSPLHF. The chain recombines TRBV28 with TRBJ1-6, with D possibly being TRBD1 (6 bases). Trimming removed 6 bases at V and 9 bases at J, with 18 bases between. The germline V gene has CDR1 MDHEN and CDR2 SYDVKM. The CDR3 has 15 amino acids.

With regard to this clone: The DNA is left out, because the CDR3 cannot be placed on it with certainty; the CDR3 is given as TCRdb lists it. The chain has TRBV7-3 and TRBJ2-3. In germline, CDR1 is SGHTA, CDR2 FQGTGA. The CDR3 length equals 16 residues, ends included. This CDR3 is CASSFAPAISTDTQYF.

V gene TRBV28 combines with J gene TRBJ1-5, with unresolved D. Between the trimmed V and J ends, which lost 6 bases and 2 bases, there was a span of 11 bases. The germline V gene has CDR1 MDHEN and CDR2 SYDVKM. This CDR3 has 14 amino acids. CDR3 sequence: CASSPGWGNQPQHF. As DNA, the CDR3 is TGTGCCAGCAGCCCGGGATGGGGCAATCAGCCCCAGCATTTT. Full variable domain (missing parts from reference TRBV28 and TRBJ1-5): DVKVTQSSRYLVKRTGEKVFLECVQDMDHENMFWYRQDPGLGLRLIYFSYDVKMKEKGDIPEGYSVSREKKERFSLILESASTNQTSMYLCASSPGWGNQPQHFGDGTRLSIL.

The CDR3 reads CASSFGGGHSQPQHF. Here the CDR3 DNA reads TGTGCCAGCAGCTTTGGGGGGGGGCATTCTCAGCCCCAGCATTTT. The chain combines TRBV7-9 with TRBJ1-5; possibly TRBD1 for D (6 bases). Germline-derived CDR1 and CDR2 are SEHNR and FQNEAQ (reference sequence). The CDR3 has 15 residues. Trimming took 3 bases from V and 6 from J, leaving 15 bases between them.

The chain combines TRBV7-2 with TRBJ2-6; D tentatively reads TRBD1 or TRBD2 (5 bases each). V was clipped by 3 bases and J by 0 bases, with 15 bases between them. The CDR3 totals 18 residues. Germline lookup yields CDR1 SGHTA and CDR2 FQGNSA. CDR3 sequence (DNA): TGTGCCAGCAGCTTCGGCGGCAGGGAGAGCTCTGGGGCCAACGTCCTGACTTTC. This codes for CASSFGGRESSGANVLTF.

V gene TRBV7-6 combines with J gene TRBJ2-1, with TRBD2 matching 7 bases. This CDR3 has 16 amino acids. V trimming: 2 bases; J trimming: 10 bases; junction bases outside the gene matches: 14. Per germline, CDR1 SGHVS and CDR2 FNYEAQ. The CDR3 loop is CASSLFTSVGENEQFF. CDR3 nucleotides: TGTGCCAGCAGCTTATTTACTAGCGTGGGTGAGAACGAGCAGTTCTTC.

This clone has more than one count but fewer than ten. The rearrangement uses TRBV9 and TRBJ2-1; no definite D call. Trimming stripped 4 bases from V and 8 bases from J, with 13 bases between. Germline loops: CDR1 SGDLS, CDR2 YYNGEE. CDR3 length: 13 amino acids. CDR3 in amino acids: CASSPSRSYEQFF. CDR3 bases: TGTGCCAGCAGCCCCTCCCGAAGTTATGAGCAGTTCTTC.

CDR3 coding DNA: TGTGCCACCTCGGGACTGGCGTCGAGAAAGACCCAGTACTTC. Translation gives CATSGLASRKTQYF. The rearrangement links TRBV10-3 to TRBJ2-5; D perhaps matches TRBD2 (6 bases). CDR3 length equals 14 residues. V lost 10 bases and J 6 bases, leaving 21 bases between the germline ends. Germline CDR1 and CDR2: ENHRY and SYGVKD.

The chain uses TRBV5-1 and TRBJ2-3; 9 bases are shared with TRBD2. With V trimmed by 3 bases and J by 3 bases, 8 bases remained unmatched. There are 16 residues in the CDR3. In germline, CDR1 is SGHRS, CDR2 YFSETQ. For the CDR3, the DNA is TGCGCCAGCAGCTCTTTAGCGGGAGTGGTGACAGATACGCAGTATTTT. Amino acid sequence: CASSSLAGVVTDTQYF.

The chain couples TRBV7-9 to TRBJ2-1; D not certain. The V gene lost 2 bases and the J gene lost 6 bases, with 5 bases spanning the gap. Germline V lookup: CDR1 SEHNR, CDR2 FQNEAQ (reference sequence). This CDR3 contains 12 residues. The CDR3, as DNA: TGTGCCAGCAGCTTATCGGTCAATGAGCAGTTCTTC. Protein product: CASSLSVNEQFF.

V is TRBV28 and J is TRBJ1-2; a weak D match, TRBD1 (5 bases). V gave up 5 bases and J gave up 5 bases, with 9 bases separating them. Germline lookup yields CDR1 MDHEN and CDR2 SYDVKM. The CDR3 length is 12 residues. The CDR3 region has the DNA TGTGCCAGCAGTACGGGGGTTTATGGCTACACCTTC. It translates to CASSTGVYGYTF.

The CDR3 region has the DNA TGTGCCAGCAGCTCCCAGTCCGGGGGCGCGAGTGGCTACACCTTC. Protein: CASSSQSGGASGYTF. The chain uses TRBV5-4 and TRBJ1-2, with a tentative D call TRBD1 (6 bases). Trimming took 3 bases from V and 7 from J, leaving 19 bases between them. The CDR3 has 15 amino acids. CDR1 and CDR2 from the germline V gene are SGHNT and YYREEE (reference sequence).

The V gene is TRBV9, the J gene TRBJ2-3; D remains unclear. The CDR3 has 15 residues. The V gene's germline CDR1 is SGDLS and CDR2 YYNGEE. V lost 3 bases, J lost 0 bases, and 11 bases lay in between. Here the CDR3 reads CASSGREMSTDTQYF. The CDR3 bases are TGTGCCAGCAGCGGACGTGAGATGAGCACAGATACGCAGTATTTT.

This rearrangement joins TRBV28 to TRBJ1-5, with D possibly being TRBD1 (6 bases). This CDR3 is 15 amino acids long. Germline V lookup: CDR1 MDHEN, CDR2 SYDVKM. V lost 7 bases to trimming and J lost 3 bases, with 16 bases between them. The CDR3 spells CASIPPRGLNQPQHF. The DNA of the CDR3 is TGTGCCAGCATTCCCCCCAGGGGACTCAATCAGCCCCAGCATTTT.

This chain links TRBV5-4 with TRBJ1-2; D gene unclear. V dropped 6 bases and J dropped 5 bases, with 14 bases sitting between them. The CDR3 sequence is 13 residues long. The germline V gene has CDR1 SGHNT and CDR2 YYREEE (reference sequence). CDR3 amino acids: CASMPRAGYGYTF. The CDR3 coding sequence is TGTGCCAGCATGCCTAGGGCGGGTTATGGCTACACCTTC. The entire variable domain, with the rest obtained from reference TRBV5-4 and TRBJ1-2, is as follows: ETGVTQSPTHLIKTRGQQVTLRCSSQSGHNTVSWYQQALGQGPQFIFQYYREEENGRGNFPPRFSGLQFPNYSSELNVNALELDDSALYLCASMPRAGYGYTFGSGTRLTVV.

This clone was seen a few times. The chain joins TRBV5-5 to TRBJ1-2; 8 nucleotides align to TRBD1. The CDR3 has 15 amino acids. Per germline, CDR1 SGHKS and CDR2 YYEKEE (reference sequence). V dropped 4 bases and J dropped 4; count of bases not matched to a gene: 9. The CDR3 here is CASSEEDRAFYGYTF. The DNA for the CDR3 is TGTGCCAGCAGCGAGGAGGACAGGGCCTTCTATGGCTACACCTTC.

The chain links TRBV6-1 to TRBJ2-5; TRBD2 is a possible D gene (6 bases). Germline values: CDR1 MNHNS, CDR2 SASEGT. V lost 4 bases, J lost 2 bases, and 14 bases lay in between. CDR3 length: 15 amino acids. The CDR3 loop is CASSAPSGTQETQYF. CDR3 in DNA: TGTGCCAGCAGTGCCCCTTCCGGGACTCAAGAGACCCAGTACTTC.

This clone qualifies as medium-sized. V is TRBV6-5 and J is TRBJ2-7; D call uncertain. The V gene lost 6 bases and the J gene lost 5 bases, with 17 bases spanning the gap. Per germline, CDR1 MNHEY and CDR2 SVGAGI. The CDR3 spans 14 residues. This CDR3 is CASSTSLEPHEQYF. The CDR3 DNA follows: TGTGCCAGCAGCACCAGCCTCGAGCCCCACGAGCAGTACTTC.

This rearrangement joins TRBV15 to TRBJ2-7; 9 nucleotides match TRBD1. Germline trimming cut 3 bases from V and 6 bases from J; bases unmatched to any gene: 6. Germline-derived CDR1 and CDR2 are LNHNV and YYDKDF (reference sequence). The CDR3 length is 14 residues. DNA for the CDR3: TGTGCCACCAGCAGCCCCGGGACAGGGATCGAGCAGTACTTC. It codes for CATSSPGTGIEQYF.